This TCR beta chain was identified in a study of blood T cell repertoires in COVID-19. Study overall: Acute and convalescent COVID-19 samples came from the United States, Italy and Spain. T cells, B-cell-depleted T cells, or PBMCs supplied cDNA or gDNA.

Clinical history reported by participants formed the basis on which cohorts were assigned. Symptom resolution, clearance, or two negative PCRs marked donors in Cohort 3 as recovered. Germline V gene lookup returns CDR1 SGHKS and CDR2 YYEKEE (reference sequence). Trimming took off 0 bases at V and 4 bases at J, with 6 bases between the two ends. This CDR3 comprises 13 residues. Only in-frame clones appear in the TCRdb table, and some are missing; sequencing was by immunoSEQ multiplex PCR. The table records around 140,000 clones, more than 75% of them present only once. This chain uses TRBV5-5 with TRBJ2-3; D is unresolved. This TCR came from a woman in her fifties or sixties who had recovered from COVID-19. The sequenced sample consisted of PBMCs or T cells enriched from blood (not recorded which). The CDR3 DNA reads as TGTGCCAGCAGCTTGGGCGGTCCAGATACGCAGTATTTT. Translation gives CASSLGGPDTQYF.